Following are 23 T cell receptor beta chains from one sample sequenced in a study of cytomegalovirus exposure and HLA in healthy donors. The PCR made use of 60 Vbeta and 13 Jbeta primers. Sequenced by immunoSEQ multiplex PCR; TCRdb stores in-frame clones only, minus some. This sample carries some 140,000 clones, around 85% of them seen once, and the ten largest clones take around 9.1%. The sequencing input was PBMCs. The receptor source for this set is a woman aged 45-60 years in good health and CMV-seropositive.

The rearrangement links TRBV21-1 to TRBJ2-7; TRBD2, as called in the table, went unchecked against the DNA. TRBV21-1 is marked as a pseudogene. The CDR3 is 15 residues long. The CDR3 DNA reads TGTGCCAGCAGCAAAGAACCAGGTTCGGGATACGAGCAGTACTTC. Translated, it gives CASSKEPGSGYEQYF.

CDR3: CASSLRGNQPQHF. The CDR3, as DNA: TGTGCCAGCAGCTTAAGGGGAAATCAGCCCCAGCATTTT. The chain joins TRBV6-5 to TRBJ1-5; weak D call: TRBD1 (5 bases). V was shortened by 6 bases and J by 4 bases, with 10 bases between the two germline ends. CDR1 is MNHEY and CDR2 is SVGAGI in the germline V gene. The CDR3 totals 13 residues.

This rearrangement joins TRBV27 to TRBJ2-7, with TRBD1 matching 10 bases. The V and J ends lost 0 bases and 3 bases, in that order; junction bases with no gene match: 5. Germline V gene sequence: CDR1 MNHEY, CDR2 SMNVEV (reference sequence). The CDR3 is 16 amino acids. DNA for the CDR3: TGTGCCAGCAGTTTATCGACAGGGGGCGGGGGCTACGAGCAGTACTTC. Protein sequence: CASSLSTGGGGYEQYF.

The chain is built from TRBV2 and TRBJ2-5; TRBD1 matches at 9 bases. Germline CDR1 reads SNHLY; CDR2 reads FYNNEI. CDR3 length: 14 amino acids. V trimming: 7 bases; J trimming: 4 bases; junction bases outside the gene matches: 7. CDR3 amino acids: CASKITGGGETQYF. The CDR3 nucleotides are TGTGCCAGCAAAATAACAGGGGGCGGAGAGACCCAGTACTTC.

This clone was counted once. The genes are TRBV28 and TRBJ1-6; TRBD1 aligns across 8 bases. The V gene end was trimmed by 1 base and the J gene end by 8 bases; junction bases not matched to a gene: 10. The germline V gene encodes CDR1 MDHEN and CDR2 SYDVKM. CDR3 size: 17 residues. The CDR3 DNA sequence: TGTGCCAGCAGTTTATCCCTAACAGGGGGTGGTGATTCACCCCTCCACTTT. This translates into CASSLSLTGGGDSPLHF.

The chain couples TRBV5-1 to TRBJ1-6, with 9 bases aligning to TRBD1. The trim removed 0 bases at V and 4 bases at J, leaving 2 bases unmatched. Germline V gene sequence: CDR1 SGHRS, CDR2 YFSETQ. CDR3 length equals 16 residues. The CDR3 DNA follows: TGCGCCAGCAGCTTGGAACAGGGGGCTTATAATTCACCCCTCCACTTT. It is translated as CASSLEQGAYNSPLHF.

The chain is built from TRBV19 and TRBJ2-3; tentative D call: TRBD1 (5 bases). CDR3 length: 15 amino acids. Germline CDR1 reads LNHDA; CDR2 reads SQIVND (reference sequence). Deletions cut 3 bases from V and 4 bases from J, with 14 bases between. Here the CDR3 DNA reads TGTGCCAGTAGTATCCTTGGCCAGGGTGCAGATACGCAGTATTTT. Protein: CASSILGQGADTQYF.

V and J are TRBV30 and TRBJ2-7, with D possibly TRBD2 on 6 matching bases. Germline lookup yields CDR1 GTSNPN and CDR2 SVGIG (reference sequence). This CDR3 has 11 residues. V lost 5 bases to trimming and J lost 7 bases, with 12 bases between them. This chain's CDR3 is CAWGRAGEQYF. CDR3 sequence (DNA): TGTGCCTGGGGTCGGGCGGGAGAGCAGTACTTC.

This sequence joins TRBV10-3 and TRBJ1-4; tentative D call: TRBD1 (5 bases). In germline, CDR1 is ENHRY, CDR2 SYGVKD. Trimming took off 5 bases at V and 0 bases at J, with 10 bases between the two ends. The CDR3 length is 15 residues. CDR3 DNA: TGTGCCATCAGTACAGGCAATCCAACTAATGAAAAACTGTTTTTT. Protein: CAISTGNPTNEKLFF.

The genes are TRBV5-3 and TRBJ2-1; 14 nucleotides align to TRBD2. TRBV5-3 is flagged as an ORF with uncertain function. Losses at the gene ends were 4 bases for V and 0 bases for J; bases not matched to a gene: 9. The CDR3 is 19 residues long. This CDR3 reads CARSLWTSGGKSSYNEQFF. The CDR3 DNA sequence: TGTGCCAGAAGCCTGTGGACTAGCGGGGGGAAAAGCTCCTACAATGAGCAGTTCTTC.

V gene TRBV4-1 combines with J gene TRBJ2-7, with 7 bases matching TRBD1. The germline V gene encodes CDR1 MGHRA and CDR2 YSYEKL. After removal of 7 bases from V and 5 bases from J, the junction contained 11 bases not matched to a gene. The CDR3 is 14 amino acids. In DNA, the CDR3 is TGCGCCAGCACCGACCACAGGGGTGGAGACGAGCAGTACTTC. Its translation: CASTDHRGGDEQYF.

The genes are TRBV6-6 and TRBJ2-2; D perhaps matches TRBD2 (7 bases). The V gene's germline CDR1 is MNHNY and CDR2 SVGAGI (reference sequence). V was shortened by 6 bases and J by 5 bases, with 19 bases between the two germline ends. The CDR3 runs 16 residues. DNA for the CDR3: TGTGCCAGCAGCCCTCTCACGGGGGGCTTTACCGGGGAGCTGTTTTTT. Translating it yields CASSPLTGGFTGELFF.

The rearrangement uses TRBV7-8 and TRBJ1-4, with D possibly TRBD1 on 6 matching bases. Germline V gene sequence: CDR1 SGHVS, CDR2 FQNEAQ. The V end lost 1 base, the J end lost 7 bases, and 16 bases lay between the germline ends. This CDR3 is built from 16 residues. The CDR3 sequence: CASSLDSTGPSEKLFF. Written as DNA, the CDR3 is TGTGCCAGCAGCTTAGATAGTACAGGGCCTAGTGAAAAACTGTTTTTT. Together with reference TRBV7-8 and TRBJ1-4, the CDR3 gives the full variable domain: GAGVSQSPRYKVAKRGQDVALRCDPISGHVSLFWYQQALGQGPEFLTYFQNEAQLDKSGLPSDRFFAERPEGSVSTLKIQRTQQEDSAVYLCASSLDSTGPSEKLFFGSGTQLSVL.

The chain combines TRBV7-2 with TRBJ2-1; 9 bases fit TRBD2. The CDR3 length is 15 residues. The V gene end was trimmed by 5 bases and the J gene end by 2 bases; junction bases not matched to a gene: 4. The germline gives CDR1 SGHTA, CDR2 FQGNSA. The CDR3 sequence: CASSETSGTYNEQFF. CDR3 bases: TGTGCCAGCAGCGAGACTAGCGGAACCTACAATGAGCAGTTCTTC. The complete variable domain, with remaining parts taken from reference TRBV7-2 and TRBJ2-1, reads GAGVSQSPSNKVTEKGKDVELRCDPISGHTALYWYRQSLGQGLEFLIYFQGNSAPDKSGLPSDRFSAERTGGSVSTLTIQRTQQEDSAVYLCASSETSGTYNEQFFGPGTRLTVL.

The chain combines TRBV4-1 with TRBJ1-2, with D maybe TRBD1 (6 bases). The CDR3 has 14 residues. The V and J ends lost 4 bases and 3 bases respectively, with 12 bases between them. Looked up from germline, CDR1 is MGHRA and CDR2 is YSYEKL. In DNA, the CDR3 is TGCGCCAGCAGCCGACGGACAGACGACTATGGCTACACCTTC. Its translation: CASSRRTDDYGYTF.

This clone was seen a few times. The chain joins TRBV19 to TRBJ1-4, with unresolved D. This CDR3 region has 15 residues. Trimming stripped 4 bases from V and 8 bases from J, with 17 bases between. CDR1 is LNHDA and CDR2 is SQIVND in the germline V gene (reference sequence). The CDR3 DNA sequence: TGTGCCAGTAGTACTGGACGGACTTCGAGGGAAAAACTGTTTTTT. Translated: CASSTGRTSREKLFF.

CDR3 nucleotide sequence: TGTGCCAGCAGCTTAGATTGGGGCGCCTACGAGCAGTACTTC. This codes for CASSLDWGAYEQYF. The rearrangement links TRBV11-2 to TRBJ2-7; a weak D match, TRBD1 (5 bases). The V gene lost 0 bases and the J gene lost 2 bases, with 8 bases spanning the gap. Germline lookup yields CDR1 SGHAT and CDR2 FQNNGV. This CDR3 is built from 14 residues.

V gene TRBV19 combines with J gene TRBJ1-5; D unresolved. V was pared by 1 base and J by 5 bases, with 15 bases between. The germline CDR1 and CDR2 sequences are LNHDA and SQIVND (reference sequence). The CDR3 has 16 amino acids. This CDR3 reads CASSIGFDNPDQPQHF. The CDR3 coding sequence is TGTGCCAGTAGTATAGGTTTCGACAATCCCGATCAGCCCCAGCATTTT.

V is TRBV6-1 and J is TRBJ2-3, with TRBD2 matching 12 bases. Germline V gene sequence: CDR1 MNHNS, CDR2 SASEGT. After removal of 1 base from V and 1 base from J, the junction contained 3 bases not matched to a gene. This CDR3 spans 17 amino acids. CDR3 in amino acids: CASSEVWTSGGTDTQYF. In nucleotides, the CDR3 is TGTGCCAGCAGTGAAGTGTGGACTAGCGGGGGCACAGATACGCAGTATTTT.

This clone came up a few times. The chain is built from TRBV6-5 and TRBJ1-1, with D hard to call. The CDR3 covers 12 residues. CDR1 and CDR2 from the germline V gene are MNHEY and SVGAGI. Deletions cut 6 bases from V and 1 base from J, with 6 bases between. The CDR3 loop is CASSPGNTEAFF. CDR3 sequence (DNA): TGTGCCAGCAGCCCAGGGAACACTGAAGCTTTCTTT.

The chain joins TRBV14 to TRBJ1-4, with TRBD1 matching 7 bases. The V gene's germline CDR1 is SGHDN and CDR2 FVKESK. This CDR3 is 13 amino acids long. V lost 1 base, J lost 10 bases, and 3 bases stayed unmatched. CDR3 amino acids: CASSQVPGGKLFF. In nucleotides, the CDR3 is TGTGCCAGCAGCCAAGTCCCAGGGGGAAAACTGTTTTTT. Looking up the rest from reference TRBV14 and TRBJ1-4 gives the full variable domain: EAGVTQFPSHSVIEKGQTVTLRCDPISGHDNLYWYRRVMGKEIKFLLHFVKESKQDESGMPNNRFLAERTGGTYSTLKVQPAELEDSGVYFCASSQVPGGKLFFGSGTQLSVL.

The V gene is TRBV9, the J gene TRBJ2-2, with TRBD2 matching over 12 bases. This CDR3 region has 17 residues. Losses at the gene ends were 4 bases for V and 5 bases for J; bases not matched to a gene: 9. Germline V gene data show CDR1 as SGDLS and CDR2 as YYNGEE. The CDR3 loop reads CASSLRLAGAETGELFF. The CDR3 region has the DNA TGTGCCAGCAGCCTAAGACTAGCGGGGGCCGAAACCGGGGAGCTGTTTTTT.

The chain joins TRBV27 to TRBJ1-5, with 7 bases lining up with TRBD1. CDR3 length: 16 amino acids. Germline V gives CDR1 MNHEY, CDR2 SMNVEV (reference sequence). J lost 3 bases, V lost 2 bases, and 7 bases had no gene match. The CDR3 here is CASSLGQGEYNQPQHF. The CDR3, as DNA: TGTGCCAGCAGTTTAGGTCAGGGGGAATACAATCAGCCCCAGCATTTT.